A selection of T cell receptor beta chains follows, all from one sample in a study of PD-1 blockade in classical Hodgkin lymphoma. Clones were read by immunoSEQ multiplex PCR, and TCRdb kept only the in-frame ones, dropping some. The sample has approximately 110,000 clones; about nine tenths are singletons. This sample comprised peripheral blood mononuclear cells (PBMCs), obtained before the fourth cycle of nivolumab. The origin of the receptors is a human donor with classical Hodgkin lymphoma. Each CDR3 is given with its conserved first and last residue. The order of the fields is CDR3 DNA, CDR3 protein, V gene, clone size, D gene, J gene. A D gene is named only where the DNA matches it firmly. The listing skips clone size in some rows; elsewhere it reads once, few, many or a size class.

DNA: TGTGCCAGCAGCGCGAAGCCCGGACAGGGTTTGAGACTAGCGGGAGTGGCAGATACGCAGTATTTT
CDR3: CASSAKPGQGLRLAGVADTQYF
V: TRBV13
size: .
D: TRBD2
J: TRBJ2-3

DNA: TGTGCCAGCAGTTACTCCCAGGGCGGGACGGGCTACGAGCAGTACTTC
CDR3: CASSYSQGGTGYEQYF
V: TRBV6-6
size: .
D: .
J: TRBJ2-7

DNA: TGTGCCATCAGTGAGTCTTCTAGGTATGGCTACACCTTC
CDR3: CAISESSRYGYTF
V: TRBV10-3
size: .
D: .
J: TRBJ1-2

DNA: TGTGCCAGCAGTGGGGTTGTCCCCAACTATGGCTACACCTTC
CDR3: CASSGVVPNYGYTF
V: TRBV6-6
size: few
D: .
J: TRBJ1-2

DNA: TGCGCCAGCAGCTGGGGGGGGACTAGTCCCTACAATGAGCAGTTCTTC
CDR3: CASSWGGTSPYNEQFF
V: TRBV5-1
size: .
D: TRBD2
J: TRBJ2-1

DNA: TGTGCCAGCAGCGTCAAGACTAGGGGGCAGTACTTC
CDR3: CASSVKTRGQYF
V: TRBV11-3
size: .
D: .
J: TRBJ2-7

DNA: TGTGCCAGCAGCTTAGGAAGGGCTAGCGGGGATACGCAGTATTTT
CDR3: CASSLGRASGDTQYF
V: TRBV13
size: .
D: TRBD2
J: TRBJ2-3

DNA: TGTGCCTGGAGCCCTAGCGTTGAGCAGTTCTTC
CDR3: CAWSPSVEQFF
V: TRBV30
size: .
D: .
J: TRBJ2-1

DNA: TGTGCCAGTACCCCCCCGGGCTCCTACGAGCAGTACTTC
CDR3: CASTPPGSYEQYF
V: TRBV19
size: .
D: .
J: TRBJ2-7

DNA: TGTGCCAGCAGCTTATTCTCCCAAGGAATGAAAGGCTATGGCTACACCTTC
CDR3: CASSLFSQGMKGYGYTF
V: TRBV7-9
size: .
D: .
J: TRBJ1-2

DNA: TGTGCCAGCAGTACCGGGACAGGGGTCGGCAATCAGCCCCAGCATTTT
CDR3: CASSTGTGVGNQPQHF
V: TRBV2
size: .
D: TRBD1
J: TRBJ1-5

DNA: TGTGCCAGCAGGTGGACAGGGTACGGGAACTACGAGCAGTACTTC
CDR3: CASRWTGYGNYEQYF
V: TRBV27
size: .
D: TRBD1
J: TRBJ2-7

DNA: TGTGCCAGCAGCTTAGATGGGTGGGCGGAGAGCTCCTACGAGCAGTACTTC
CDR3: CASSLDGWAESSYEQYF
V: TRBV7-9
size: .
D: .
J: TRBJ2-7

DNA: TGCGCCAGCAGCCAAGAAGGGACAGGGGAGGCTCGGTACGAGCAGTACTTC
CDR3: CASSQEGTGEARYEQYF
V: TRBV4-1
size: .
D: TRBD1
J: TRBJ2-7

DNA: TGCGCCAGCAGCCAGCCTGGGGGCGACAGGAGCAATCAGCCCCAGCATTTT
CDR3: CASSQPGGDRSNQPQHF
V: TRBV4-1
size: few
D: .
J: TRBJ1-5

DNA: TGCAGCGTTCTAATGGACAGAAGCACAGATACGCAGTATTTT
CDR3: CSVLMDRSTDTQYF
V: TRBV29-1
size: .
D: .
J: TRBJ2-3

DNA: TGTGCCAGCAGCCAAGATTGGGGACTACCCGGCACAGATACGCAGTATTTT
CDR3: CASSQDWGLPGTDTQYF
V: TRBV14
size: .
D: TRBD2
J: TRBJ2-3

DNA: TGTGCCAGCAGAAAAAACGGCGGCAGTTACAACTATGGCTACACCTTC
CDR3: CASRKNGGSYNYGYTF
V: TRBV7-9
size: few
D: .
J: TRBJ1-2

DNA: TGTGCCTTAATCCGGACCCAGGGGCAGCGCACAGATACGCAGTATTTT
CDR3: CALIRTQGQRTDTQYF
V: TRBV28
size: .
D: .
J: TRBJ2-3

DNA: TGTGCCAGTAGTATCGCCGGGACAGGGGATGATGGCTACACCTTC
CDR3: CASSIAGTGDDGYTF
V: TRBV19
size: .
D: TRBD1
J: TRBJ1-2

DNA: TGCGCCAGCAGCCTTGGATCAGGGCTAATGAACACTGAAGCTTTCTTT
CDR3: CASSLGSGLMNTEAFF
V: TRBV4-1
size: many
D: .
J: TRBJ1-1

DNA: TGTGCCAGCAGCCCCCCCTCCAAGGCAGGGAGTTTGATGAACACCGGGGAGCTGTTTTTT
CDR3: CASSPPSKAGSLMNTGELFF
V: TRBV13
size: .
D: .
J: TRBJ2-2